This TCR beta chain was sequenced during a study of T cell responses to AZD1222 COVID-19 vaccine. Study in general: Samples with a second dose at about 4 or about 12 weeks were pooled together. Study-level results: Most donors were white British, females outnumbered males, and clonal diversity was possibly underestimated.

Method: immunoSEQ multiplex PCR; TCRdb's copy keeps in-frame clones and lacks some. The table includes just over 65,000 clones, about 90% detected once. About this clone: Antigen unknown.

V lost 5 bases, J lost 4 bases, and 11 bases lay in between. The CDR3 length is 13 residues. The V gene's germline CDR1 is MNHNS and CDR2 SASEGT. Sequencing used peripheral blood, obtained on day 0 of AZD1222 vaccination. The chain links TRBV6-1 to TRBJ1-1; D gene unclear. The sequence derives from an adult in good health. Written as DNA, the CDR3 is TGTGCCAGCAGTTCGGGGAGTGTCACTGAAGCTTTCTTT. Amino acids: CASSSGSVTEAFF.